These 9 T cell receptor beta chains were sequenced from one sample in a study of monozygotic twins with inflammatory bowel disease. Following a re-call of the 5' RACE reads, TCRdb has one entry per CDR3 protein and lacks DNA. Recorded for this sample: more than 95,000 distinct CDR3 sequences. Sample: blood. These receptors came from a human donor with ulcerative colitis or Crohn's disease, or a healthy co-twin of an affected twin (not recorded which).

V and J are TRBV5-1 and TRBJ2-5; TCRdb returns TRBD2, unconfirmable since there is no DNA. Germline-derived CDR1 and CDR2 are SGHRS and YFSETQ. This CDR3 spans 15 amino acids. The CDR3 protein is CASSLVLATQETQYF.

The chain combines TRBV18 with TRBJ2-7; the TCRdb call, TRBD1, lacks DNA for checking. CDR1 is KGHSH, CDR2 LQKENI, per germline. CDR3 length: 14 amino acids. The CDR3 loop reads CASSPDRISYEQYF.

This chain connects TRBV24-1 to TRBJ2-2; the D call from TCRdb, TRBD1, cannot be confirmed without DNA. CDR1 and CDR2 (germline): KGHDR, SFDVKD. CDR3 length: 14 residues. CDR3 sequence reads: CATSDPRSAGELFF.

This chain uses TRBV27 with TRBJ2-7; TCRdb's D call, TRBD1, is unchecked because there is no DNA. The CDR3 runs to 14 residues. The germline V gene encodes CDR1 MNHEY and CDR2 SMNVEV (reference sequence). The CDR3 spells CASKALDRGNEQYF.

V usage is TRBV6-2 or TRBV6-3 and J usage is TRBJ1-5. This CDR3 contains 15 residues. CDR1 and CDR2 from the germline V gene are MNHEY and SVGEGT. The CDR3 loop is CASSYVGSTNQPQHF.

The V call is TRBV7-8, the J call TRBJ2-5; TCRdb's D call of TRBD1 is untestable without DNA. This CDR3 region has 15 residues. Germline CDR1 reads SGHVS; CDR2 reads FQNEAQ. The CDR3 reads CASSVPQGDRKTQYF.

V and J are TRBV5-1 and TRBJ2-3. The CDR3 extends over 14 amino acids. Germline V gene data show CDR1 as SGHRS and CDR2 as YFSETQ. CDR3 in amino acids: CASSFILHTDTQYF.

The rearrangement joins TRBV7-2 to TRBJ1-1; TCRdb gives TRBD1 as the D gene, but with no DNA this cannot be confirmed. The CDR3 sequence is 16 residues long. Germline V CDR1 and CDR2: SGHTA, FQGNSA. This chain's CDR3 is CASSSLQGWGNTEAFF.

The gene calls are TRBV18 and TRBJ1-5; TCRdb names TRBD1, which stays unverified in the absence of DNA. Germline CDR1 is KGHSH and CDR2 is LQKENI. This CDR3 comprises 15 residues. The CDR3 here is CASSPDRGNNQPQHF.